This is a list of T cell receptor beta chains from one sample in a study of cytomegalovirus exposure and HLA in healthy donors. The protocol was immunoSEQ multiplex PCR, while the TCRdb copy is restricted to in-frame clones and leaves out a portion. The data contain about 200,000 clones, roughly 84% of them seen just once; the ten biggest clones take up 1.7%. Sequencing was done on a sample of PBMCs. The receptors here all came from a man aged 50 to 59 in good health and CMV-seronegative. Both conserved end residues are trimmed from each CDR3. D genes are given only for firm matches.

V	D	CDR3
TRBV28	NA	ASSSHVLASGNTIY
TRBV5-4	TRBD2	ASSRELAISYEQY
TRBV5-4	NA	ASSWAVGSSYEQY
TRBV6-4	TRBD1	ASSEMTGGQYEQY
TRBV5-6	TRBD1	ASSLGRRTGYTDTQY
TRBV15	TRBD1	ATSRGGEGANYEQY
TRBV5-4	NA	ASSSGYEQY
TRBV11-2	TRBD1	ASSRGLNTEAF
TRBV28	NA	ASIESPGKASYEQY
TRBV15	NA	ATSRPQGSGNTIY
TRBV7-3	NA	ASSFTGGDEDTQY
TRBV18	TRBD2	ASSLGTSGNANPYEQY
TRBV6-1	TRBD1	ASSNDRANTEAF
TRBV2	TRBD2	ASRASGRAGRDTQY
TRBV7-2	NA	ASSARAGQGHEQY
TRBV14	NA	ASSRTWASGNTIY
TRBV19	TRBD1	ASSMGQGTTEAF
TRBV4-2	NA	ASSQDLRVDPEAF
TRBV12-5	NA	ASGLSLSGQETQY
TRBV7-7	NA	ASSPGGTDTQY
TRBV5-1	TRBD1	ASSPTGTGGASEQY
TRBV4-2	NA	ASSRGEETQY
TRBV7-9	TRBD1	ASSQRQGAPYFHEQY
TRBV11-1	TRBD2	ASSSRTSGRVDEQF
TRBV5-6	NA	ASSHGGGTEAF
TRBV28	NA	ASISRVGSPLH
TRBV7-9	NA	ASSNWLKGTGELF
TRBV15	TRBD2	ATSRGEAGGSSYEQY
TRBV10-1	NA	ASSPDRNSPLH
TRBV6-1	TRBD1	ASSGDRLNIQY
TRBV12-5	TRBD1	ASGPPHGQGVAQPQH
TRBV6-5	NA	ASREGADNQPQH
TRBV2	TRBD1	ASRTLLTGKEADTQY
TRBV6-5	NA	ASSFLGGTEAF
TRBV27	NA	ASSFLISGNSYEQY
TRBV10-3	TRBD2	AISRVGSGITNTGELF
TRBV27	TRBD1	ASSTDRVYGYT
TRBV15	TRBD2	ATSTGTSGHSTDTQY
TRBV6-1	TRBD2	ASTGLAGLTDTQY
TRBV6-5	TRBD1	ASRGGDRGATF
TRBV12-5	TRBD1	ASGPGTGGLSDTQY
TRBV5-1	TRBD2	ASSAGLAGQYQETQY
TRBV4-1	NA	ASSHPGGGAF
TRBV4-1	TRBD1	ASSTRQGGDEQY
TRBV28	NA	ASKRADNNSPLH
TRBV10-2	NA	ASSEYAGARLEQY
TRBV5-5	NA	ASSLPGDYEQY
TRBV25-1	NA	ASSEAVTVTTEAF
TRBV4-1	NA	ASSHRTEAKNIQY
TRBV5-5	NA	ASSSVGAANTEAF
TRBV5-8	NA	ASTRAGAGQPQH
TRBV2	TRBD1	ASSVGAGGAAGQPQH